A selection of T cell receptor beta chains follows, all from one sample in a study of molecular identifiers for immune sequencing clone quantification. Each CDR3 protein is one row after TCRdb ran MiXCR on the PCR reads. The table includes approximately 590,000 distinct CDR3 sequences, about 25% detected once. Sequencing was done on a sample of naive CD8+ T cells from blood, with Jurkat cell RNA spiked in. The receptors shown here come from a human donor in good health. Some libraries in this study had Jurkat cell RNA spiked in. Each CDR3 is given with its conserved first and last residue. Fields, in order: clone size, V gene, D gene, J gene, CDR3 DNA, CDR3 protein. The D gene is left open where the match is weak. Part of the rows lack a size; the others show once, few, many or a class for expanded clones.

-	TRBV7-6	-	TRBJ1-4	TGTGCCAGCAGCGAGACCCGGCGGGAAAAACTGTTTTTT	CASSETRREKLFF
few	TRBV4-1	TRBD1	TRBJ2-1	TGCGCCAGCAGCCCCGGGACAGGGTATCCCAATGAGCAGTTCTTC	CASSPGTGYPNEQFF
-	TRBV27	TRBD2	TRBJ2-3	TGTGCCAGCAGTTTAATACGCCGGGAGGTGGGGACAGATACGCAGTATTTT	CASSLIRREVGTDTQYF
few	TRBV19	-	TRBJ1-2	TGTGCCAGTAGTATAGCGGACGGTTACTATGGCTACACCTTC	CASSIADGYYGYTF
few	TRBV20-1	-	TRBJ2-7	TGCAGTGCTAGAGCGGACCCATCCTACGAGCAGTACTTC	CSARADPSYEQYF
-	TRBV9	-	TRBJ2-1	TGTGCCAGCAGCCCACCGACTAGTTCCCCCTATGAGCGGTTCTTC	CASSPPTSSPYERFF
-	TRBV27	-	TRBJ1-2	TGTGCCAGCAGCTTAAGAGAGGGCTATGGCTACACCTTC	CASSLREGYGYTF
-	TRBV4-3	-	TRBJ1-1	TGCGCCAGCAGCCAAGATTTGAGGGGGGCAATTACGGGCACTGAAGCTTTCTTT	CASSQDLRGAITGTEAFF
few	TRBV6-4	-	TRBJ1-1	TGTGCCAGCAGTGACTACTACCGTCTCTTT	CASSDYYRLF
-	TRBV27	TRBD1	TRBJ1-1	TGTGGCAGCAGTTTACTTACACCTCAGGGGGCCAGCTCCGATGAAGCTTTCTTT	CGSSLLTPQGASSDEAFF
few	TRBV5-5	TRBD1	TRBJ1-2	TGTGCCAGCAGCTCCCGCACGACAGGGGGCAATGGCTACACCTTC	CASSSRTTGGNGYTF
many	TRBV25-1	-	TRBJ1-1	TGTGCCACCCGGTTGGGCACTGAAGCTTTCTTT	CATRLGTEAFF
many	TRBV28	-	TRBJ2-3	TGTGCCAGCAGTACCCGGCGACAGGTGCTAGGTTTGGCAGATACGCAGTATTTT	CASSTRRQVLGLADTQYF
many	TRBV28	-	TRBJ2-3	TGTGCCAGCGAGTTTAGGAGGGGGGTAACAGATACGCAGTATTTT	CASEFRRGVTDTQYF
few	TRBV12-5	-	TRBJ2-7	TGTGCTAGTGGTTTGGACCCAGGGGGGGTCTACGAGCAGTACTTC	CASGLDPGGVYEQYF
-	TRBV11-2	TRBD2	TRBJ2-1	TGTGCCAGCAGCTTATCCTGGGACTCTAGCGGGTTCTACAATGAGCAGTTCTTC	CASSLSWDSSGFYNEQFF
many	TRBV7-2	-	TRBJ2-1	TGTGCCAGCAGCTTCGCCGTTACTGAGCAGTTCTTC	CASSFAVTEQFF
-	TRBV27	-	TRBJ2-7	TGTGCCAGCAACCCCGGAGCGGTAGCCGACGAGCAGTACTTC	CASNPGAVADEQYF
-	TRBV12-3/TRBV12-4	TRBD1	TRBJ2-1	TGTGCCAGCAGTTCGACCTCGACAGGGGGCTTGGGGAATGAGCAGTTCTTC	CASSSTSTGGLGNEQFF
-	TRBV5-1	-	TRBJ2-7	TGCGCCAGCAGCTTGGAGGCAGGCCCGGCCGAGCAGTACTTC	CASSLEAGPAEQYF
many	TRBV7-9	TRBD2	TRBJ2-4	TGTGCCAGCAGTCCGACTAGCGGGATCGAAAACATTCAGTACTTC	CASSPTSGIENIQYF
many	TRBV6-1	-	TRBJ2-2	TGTGCCAGCAGTGAAGTTCCAGCGGTGAACACCGGGGAGCTGTTTTTT	CASSEVPAVNTGELFF
many	TRBV4-3	TRBD2	TRBJ2-7	TGCGCCAGCAGCCAAGACCCTAGCGGCCCCTACGAGCAGTACTTC	CASSQDPSGPYEQYF
few	TRBV27	-	TRBJ2-1	TGTGCCAGCGCGGGGACTTACAATGAGCAGTTCTTC	CASAGTYNEQFF
-	TRBV7-9	TRBD2	TRBJ2-4	TGTGCCAGCAGCTCCTCCACTAGCGGGGACTCGAAAAACATTCAGTACTTC	CASSSSTSGDSKNIQYF
-	TRBV4-3	TRBD2	TRBJ2-7	TGCGCCAGCAGCCAAGATAGGGGGGCTAGCGGGATCTCCTACGAGCAGTACTTC	CASSQDRGASGISYEQYF
many	TRBV4-1	-	TRBJ2-3	TGCGCCAGCAGCCAATTGGCTGTGGGAGATACGCAGTATTTT	CASSQLAVGDTQYF
few	TRBV6-1	-	TRBJ2-7	TGTGCCAGCGGGGAACTGCTCGTCGAGCAGTACTTC	CASGELLVEQYF
many	TRBV6-2/TRBV6-3	-	TRBJ2-3	TGTGCCAGCAGGGGGGTTCCAGATACGCAGTATTTT	CASRGVPDTQYF
many	TRBV9	-	TRBJ1-5	TGTGCCAGCAGCGAGGGCGGAGGCAATAGCAATCAGCCCCAGCATTTT	CASSEGGGNSNQPQHF
few	TRBV19	TRBD2	TRBJ2-5	TGTGCCAGTACTGGACTAGCGGGAGTATTCGAGACCCAGTACTTC	CASTGLAGVFETQYF
few	TRBV20-1	TRBD2	TRBJ2-5	TGCAGTGCTAGAGATCACAATAGCGGGGGGTCAGAAGAGACCCAGTACTTC	CSARDHNSGGSEETQYF
many	TRBV7-9	TRBD2	TRBJ2-7	TGTGCCAGCAGCTCGACTTTCGGGGGGGAAGTCTACGAGCAGTACTTC	CASSSTFGGEVYEQYF